Described below is a single T cell receptor (beta chain) sequence and its context. The data derive from a study of control samples from healthy donors and cancer patients. Produced via immunoSEQ multiplex PCR; TCRdb's table is partial and in-frame only. The sample yields about 410,000 clones, about 93% seen once. The CDR3 length is 16 residues. The V gene end was trimmed by 5 bases and the J gene end by 1 base; junction bases not matched to a gene: 5. CDR1 and CDR2 from the germline V gene are MGHRA and YSYEKL. The clonotype comes from a man in his forties with head and neck cancer. V gene TRBV4-1 combines with J gene TRBJ1-3; 10 bases map to TRBD1. The material sequenced was PBMCs. CDR3 protein: CASSMGQGKSGNTIYF. The DNA of the CDR3 is TGCGCCAGCAGCATGGGACAGGGGAAGTCTGGAAACACCATATATTTT.